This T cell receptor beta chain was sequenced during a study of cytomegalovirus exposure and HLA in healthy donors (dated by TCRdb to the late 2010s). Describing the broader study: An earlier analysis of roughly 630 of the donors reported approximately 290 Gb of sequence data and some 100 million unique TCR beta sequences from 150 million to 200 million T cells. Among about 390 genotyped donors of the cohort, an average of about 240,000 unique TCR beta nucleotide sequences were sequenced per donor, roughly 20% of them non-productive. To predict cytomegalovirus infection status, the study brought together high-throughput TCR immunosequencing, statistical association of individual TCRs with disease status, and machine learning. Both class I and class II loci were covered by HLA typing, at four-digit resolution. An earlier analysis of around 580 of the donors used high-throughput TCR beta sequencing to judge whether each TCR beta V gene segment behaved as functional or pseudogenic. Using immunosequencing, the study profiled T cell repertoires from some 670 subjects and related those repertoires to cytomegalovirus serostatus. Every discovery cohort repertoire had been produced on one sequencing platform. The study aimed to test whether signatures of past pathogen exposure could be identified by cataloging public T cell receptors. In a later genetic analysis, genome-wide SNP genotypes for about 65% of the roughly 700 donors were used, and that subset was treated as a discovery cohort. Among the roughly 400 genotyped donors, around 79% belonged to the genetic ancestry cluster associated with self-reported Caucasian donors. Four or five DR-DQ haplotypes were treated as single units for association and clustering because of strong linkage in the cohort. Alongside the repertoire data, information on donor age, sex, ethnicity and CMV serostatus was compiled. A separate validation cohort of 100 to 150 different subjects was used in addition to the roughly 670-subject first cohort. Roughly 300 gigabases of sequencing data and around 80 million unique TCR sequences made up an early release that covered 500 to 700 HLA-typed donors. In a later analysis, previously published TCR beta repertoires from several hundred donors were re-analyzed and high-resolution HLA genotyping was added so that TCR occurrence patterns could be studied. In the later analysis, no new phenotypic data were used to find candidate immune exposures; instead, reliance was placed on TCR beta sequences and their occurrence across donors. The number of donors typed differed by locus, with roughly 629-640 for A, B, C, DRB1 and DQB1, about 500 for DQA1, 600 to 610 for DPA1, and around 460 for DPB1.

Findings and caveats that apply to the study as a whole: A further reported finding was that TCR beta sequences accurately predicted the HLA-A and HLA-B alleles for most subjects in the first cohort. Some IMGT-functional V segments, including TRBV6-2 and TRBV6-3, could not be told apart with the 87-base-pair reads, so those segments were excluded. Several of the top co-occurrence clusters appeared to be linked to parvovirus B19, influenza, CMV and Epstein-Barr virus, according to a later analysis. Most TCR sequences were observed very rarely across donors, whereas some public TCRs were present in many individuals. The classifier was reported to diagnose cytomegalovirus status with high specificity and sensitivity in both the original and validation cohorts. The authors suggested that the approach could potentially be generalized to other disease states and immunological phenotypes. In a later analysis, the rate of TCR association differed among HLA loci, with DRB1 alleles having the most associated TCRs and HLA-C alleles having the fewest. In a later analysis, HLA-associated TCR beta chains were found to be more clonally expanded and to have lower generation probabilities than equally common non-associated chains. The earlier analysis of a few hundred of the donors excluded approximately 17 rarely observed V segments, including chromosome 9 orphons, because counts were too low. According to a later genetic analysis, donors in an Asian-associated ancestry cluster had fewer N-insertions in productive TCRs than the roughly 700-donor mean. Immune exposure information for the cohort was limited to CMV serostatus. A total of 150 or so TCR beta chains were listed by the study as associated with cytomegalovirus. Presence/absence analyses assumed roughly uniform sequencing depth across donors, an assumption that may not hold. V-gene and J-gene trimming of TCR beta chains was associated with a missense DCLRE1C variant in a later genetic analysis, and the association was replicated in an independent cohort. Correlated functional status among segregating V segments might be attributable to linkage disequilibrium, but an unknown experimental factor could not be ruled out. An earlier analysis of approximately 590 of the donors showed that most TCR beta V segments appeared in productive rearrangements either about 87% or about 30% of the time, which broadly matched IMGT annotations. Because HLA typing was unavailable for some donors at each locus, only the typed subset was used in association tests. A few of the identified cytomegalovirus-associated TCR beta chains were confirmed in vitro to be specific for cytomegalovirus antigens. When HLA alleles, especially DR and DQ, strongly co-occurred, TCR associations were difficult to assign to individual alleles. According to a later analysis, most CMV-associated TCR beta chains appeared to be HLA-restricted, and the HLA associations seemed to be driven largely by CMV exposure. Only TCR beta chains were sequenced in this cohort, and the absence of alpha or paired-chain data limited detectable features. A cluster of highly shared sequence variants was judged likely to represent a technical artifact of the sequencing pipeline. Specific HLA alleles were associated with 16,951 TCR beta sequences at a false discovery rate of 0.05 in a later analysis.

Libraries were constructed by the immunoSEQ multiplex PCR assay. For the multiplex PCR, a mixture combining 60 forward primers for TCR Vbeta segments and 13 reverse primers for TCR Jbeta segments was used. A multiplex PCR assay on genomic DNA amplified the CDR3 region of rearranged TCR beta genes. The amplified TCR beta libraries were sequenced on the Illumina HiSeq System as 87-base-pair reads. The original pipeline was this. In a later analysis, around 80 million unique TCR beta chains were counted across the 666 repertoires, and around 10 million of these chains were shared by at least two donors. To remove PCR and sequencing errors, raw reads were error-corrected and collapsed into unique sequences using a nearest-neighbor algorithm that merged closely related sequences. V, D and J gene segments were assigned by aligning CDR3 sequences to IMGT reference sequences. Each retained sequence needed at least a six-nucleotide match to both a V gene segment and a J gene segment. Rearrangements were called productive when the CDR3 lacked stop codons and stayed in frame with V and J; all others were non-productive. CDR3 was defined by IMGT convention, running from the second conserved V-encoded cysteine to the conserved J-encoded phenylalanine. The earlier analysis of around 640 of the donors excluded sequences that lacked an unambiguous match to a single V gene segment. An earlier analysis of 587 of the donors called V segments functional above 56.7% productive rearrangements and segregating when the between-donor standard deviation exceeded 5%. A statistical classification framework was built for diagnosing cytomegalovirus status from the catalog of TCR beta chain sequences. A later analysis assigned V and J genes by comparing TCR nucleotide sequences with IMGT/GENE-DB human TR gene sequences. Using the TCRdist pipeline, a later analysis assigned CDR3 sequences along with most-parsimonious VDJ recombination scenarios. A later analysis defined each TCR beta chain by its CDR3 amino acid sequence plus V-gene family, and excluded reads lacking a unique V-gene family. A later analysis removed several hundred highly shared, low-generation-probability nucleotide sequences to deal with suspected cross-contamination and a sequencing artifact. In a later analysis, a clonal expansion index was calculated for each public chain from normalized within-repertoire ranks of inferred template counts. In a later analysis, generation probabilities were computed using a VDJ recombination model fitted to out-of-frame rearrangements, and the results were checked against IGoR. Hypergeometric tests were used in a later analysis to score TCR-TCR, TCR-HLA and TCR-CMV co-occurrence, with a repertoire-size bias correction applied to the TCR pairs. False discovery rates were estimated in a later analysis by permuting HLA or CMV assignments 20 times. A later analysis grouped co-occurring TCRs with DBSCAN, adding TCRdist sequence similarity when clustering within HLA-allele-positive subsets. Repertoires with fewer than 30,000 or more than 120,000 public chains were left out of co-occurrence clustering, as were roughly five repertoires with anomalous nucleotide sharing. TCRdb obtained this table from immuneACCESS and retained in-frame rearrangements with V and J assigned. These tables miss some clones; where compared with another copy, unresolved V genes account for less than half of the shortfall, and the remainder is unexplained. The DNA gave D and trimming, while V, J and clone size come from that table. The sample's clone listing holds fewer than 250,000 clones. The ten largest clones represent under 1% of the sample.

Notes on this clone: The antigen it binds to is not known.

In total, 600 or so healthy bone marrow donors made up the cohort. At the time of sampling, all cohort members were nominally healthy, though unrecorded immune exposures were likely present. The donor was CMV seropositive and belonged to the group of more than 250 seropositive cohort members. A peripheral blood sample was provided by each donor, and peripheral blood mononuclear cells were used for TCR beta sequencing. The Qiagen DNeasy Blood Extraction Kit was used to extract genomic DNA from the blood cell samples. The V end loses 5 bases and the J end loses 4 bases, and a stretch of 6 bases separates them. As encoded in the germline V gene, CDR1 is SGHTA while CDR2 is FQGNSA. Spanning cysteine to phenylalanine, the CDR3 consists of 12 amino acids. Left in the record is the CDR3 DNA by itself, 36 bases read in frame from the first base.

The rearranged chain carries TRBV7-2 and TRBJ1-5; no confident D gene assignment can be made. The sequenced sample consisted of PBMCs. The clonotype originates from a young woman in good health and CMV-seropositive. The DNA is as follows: TGTGCCAGCAGCCCTTATAATCAGCCCCAGCATTTT. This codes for CASSPYNQPQHF.